This T cell receptor (beta chain) was captured by sequencing in a study of T cells expressing NK-cell markers. About the research overall: Among eight sequenced donors, seven carried HCMV seropositivity while one was seronegative.

The CDR3 loop spans 13 amino acids. Germline CDR1 reads LNHDA; CDR2 reads SQIVND (reference sequence). From the 5' RACE reads, TCRdb lists one entry per CDR3 protein and no DNA. Its clone listing holds a few hundred thousand distinct CDR3 sequences. The receptor was derived from a woman aged 45-65 years in good health. The chain carries TRBV19 and TRBJ1-1. Sequences were obtained from blood T cells: a sorted CD56 or NKG2C T cell subset, CD4+ or CD8+ T cells, or bulk PBMC T cells (not recorded which). CDR3 residues: CATFYGRNHEAFF.